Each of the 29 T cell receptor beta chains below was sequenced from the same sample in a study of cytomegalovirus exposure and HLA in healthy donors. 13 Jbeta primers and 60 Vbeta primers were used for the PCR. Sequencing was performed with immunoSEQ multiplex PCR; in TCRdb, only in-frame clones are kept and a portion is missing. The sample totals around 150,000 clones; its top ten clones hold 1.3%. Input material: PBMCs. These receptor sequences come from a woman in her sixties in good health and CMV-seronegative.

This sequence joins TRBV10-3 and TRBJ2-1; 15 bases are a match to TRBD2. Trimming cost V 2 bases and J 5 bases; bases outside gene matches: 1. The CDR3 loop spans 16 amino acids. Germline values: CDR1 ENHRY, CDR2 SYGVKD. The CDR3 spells CAISERTSGGDNEQFF. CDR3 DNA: TGTGCCATCAGTGAGCGGACTAGCGGGGGGGACAATGAGCAGTTCTTC.

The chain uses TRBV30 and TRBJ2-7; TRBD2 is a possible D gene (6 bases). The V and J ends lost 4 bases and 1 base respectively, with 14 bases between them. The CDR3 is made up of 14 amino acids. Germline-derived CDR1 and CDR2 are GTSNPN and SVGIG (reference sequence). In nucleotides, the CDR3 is TGTGCCTGGACCCATGGGGACTCGTCCTACGAGCAGTACTTC. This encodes CAWTHGDSSYEQYF.

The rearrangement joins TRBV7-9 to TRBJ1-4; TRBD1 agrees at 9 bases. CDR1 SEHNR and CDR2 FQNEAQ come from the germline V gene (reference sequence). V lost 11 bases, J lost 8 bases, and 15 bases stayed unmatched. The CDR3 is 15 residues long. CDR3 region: CAGCNGDRAGEKLFF. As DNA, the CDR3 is TGTGCCGGATGTAACGGGGACAGGGCAGGGGAAAAACTGTTTTTT.

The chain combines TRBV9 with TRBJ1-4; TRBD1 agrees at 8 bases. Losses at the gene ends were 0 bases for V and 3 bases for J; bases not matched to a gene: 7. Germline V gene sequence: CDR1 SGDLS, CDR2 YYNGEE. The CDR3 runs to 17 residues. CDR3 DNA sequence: TGTGCCAGCAGCGTAGGAGCAGGGGGCACCTCTAATGAAAAACTGTTTTTT. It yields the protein CASSVGAGGTSNEKLFF.

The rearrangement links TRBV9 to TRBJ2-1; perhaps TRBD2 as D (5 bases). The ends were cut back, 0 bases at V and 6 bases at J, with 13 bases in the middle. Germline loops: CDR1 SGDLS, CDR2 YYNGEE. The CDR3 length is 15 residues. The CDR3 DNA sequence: TGTGCCAGCAGCGTAGAAGAGGGCAGTGGCAATGAGCAGTTCTTC. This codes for CASSVEEGSGNEQFF.

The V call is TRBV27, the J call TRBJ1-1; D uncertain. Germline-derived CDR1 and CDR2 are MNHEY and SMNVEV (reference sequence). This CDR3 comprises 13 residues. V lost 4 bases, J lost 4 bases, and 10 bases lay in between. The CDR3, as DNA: TGTGCCAGCAGTTCAGGACTGAGCACTGAAGCTTTCTTT. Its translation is CASSSGLSTEAFF.

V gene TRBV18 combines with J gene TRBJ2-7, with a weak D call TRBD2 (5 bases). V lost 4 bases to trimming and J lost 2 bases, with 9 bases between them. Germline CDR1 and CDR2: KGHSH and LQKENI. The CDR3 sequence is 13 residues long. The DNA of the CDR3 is TGTGCCAGCTCACAGGACGGGACCTACGAGCAGTACTTC. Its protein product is CASSQDGTYEQYF.

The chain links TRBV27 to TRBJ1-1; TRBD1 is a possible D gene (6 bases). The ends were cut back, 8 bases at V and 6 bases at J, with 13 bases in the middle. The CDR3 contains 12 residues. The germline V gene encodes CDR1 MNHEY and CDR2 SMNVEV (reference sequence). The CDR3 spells CASGRDKSEAFF. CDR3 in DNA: TGTGCCAGCGGCCGGGACAAATCTGAAGCTTTCTTT.

This chain's CDR3 is CASSLAGTDGETQYF. The CDR3, as DNA: TGTGCCAGCAGCTTAGCCGGGACAGACGGGGAGACCCAGTACTTC. The chain has TRBV7-7 and TRBJ2-5; the match to TRBD1 covers 7 bases. The J segment lost 5 bases and the V segment lost 0 bases, leaving 6 bases of the junction unmatched. The CDR3 extends over 15 amino acids. CDR1 is SSHAT, CDR2 FNYEAQ, per germline (reference sequence).

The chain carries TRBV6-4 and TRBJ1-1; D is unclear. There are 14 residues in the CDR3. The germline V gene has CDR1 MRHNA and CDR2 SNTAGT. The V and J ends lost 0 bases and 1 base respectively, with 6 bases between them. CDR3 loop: CASSDSGENTEAFF. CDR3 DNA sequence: TGTGCCAGCAGTGACTCCGGGGAGAACACTGAAGCTTTCTTT.

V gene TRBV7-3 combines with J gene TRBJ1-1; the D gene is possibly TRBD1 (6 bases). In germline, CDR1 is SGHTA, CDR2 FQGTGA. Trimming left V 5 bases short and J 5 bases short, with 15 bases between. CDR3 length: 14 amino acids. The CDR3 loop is CASSPAGARTEAFF. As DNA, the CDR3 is TGTGCCAGCAGCCCTGCGGGGGCGCGGACTGAAGCTTTCTTT.

The CDR3 nucleotides are TGCGCCAGCAGCTTGGGGGGACAGGGAACTGAAGCTTTCTTT. The encoded protein is CASSLGGQGTEAFF. The rearrangement uses TRBV5-1 and TRBJ1-1; 9 positions match TRBD1. The CDR3 sequence is 14 residues long. Germline V gene lookup returns CDR1 SGHRS and CDR2 YFSETQ. Trimming at V came to 0 bases and at J to 5 bases, leaving 2 bases not matched to a gene.

This CDR3 is CASSSVLTEAFF. The CDR3 bases are TGTGCCAGCAGCTCGGTTCTCACTGAAGCTTTCTTT. The chain couples TRBV5-8 to TRBJ1-1; D gene ambiguous. V lost 3 bases and J 4 bases, leaving 7 bases between the germline ends. The CDR3 is 12 amino acids. CDR1 SGHTS and CDR2 YDEGEE come from the germline V gene.

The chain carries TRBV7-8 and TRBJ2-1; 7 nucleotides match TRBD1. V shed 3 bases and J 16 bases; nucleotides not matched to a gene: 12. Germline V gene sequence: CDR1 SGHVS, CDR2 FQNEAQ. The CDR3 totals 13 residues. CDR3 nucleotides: TGTGCCAGCAGCTTCCAGGGTGGGACAGCCGGATTCTTC. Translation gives CASSFQGGTAGFF.

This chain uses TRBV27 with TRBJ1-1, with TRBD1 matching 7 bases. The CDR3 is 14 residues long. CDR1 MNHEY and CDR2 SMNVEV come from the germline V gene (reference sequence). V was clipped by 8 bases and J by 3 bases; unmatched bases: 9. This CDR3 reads CASASWDRYTEAFF. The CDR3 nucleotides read TGTGCCAGCGCCTCGTGGGACAGATACACTGAAGCTTTCTTT.

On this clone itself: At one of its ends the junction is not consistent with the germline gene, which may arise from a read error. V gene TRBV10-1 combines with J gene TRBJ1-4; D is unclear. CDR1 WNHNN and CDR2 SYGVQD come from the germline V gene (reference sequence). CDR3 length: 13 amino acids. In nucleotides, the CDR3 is TGCGCCAGCAGAACGCGCCAGAAGGAAATATCGGGTTTT. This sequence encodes CASRTRQKEISGF.

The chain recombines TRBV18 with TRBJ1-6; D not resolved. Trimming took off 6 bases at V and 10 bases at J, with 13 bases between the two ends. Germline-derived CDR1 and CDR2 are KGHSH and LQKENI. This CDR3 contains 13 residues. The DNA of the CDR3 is TGTGCCAGCTCGGCCAAACCGGAGTCACCCCTCCACTTT. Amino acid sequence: CASSAKPESPLHF.

The CDR3 DNA is TGCAGCGCAGGGGGCGTCTACTCTAACTATGGCTACACCTTC. Translated: CSAGGVYSNYGYTF. The chain couples TRBV29-1 to TRBJ1-2; 8 bases fit TRBD1. V lost 7 bases and J lost 0; bases outside the gene matches: 7. CDR1 is SQVTM, CDR2 ANQGSEA, per germline. The CDR3 is 14 residues long.

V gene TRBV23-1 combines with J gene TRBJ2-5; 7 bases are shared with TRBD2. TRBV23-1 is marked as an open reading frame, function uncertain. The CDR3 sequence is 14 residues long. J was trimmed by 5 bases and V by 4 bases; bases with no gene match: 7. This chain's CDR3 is CASSPRGVEETQYF. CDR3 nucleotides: TGCGCCAGCAGTCCCCGGGGGGTTGAGGAGACCCAGTACTTC.

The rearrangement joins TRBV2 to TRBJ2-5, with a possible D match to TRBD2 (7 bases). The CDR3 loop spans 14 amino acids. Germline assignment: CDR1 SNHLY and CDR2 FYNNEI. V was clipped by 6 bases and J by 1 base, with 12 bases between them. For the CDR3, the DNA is TGTGCCAGCAGGGCTGGGGGGGCCCAAGAGACCCAGTACTTC. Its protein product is CASRAGGAQETQYF.

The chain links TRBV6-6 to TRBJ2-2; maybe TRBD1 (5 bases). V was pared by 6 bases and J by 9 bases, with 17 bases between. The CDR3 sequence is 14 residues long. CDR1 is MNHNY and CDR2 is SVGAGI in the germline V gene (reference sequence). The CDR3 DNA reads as TGTGCCAGCAGCTACGACCAGGGAACCCGGGAGCTGTTTTTT. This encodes CASSYDQGTRELFF.

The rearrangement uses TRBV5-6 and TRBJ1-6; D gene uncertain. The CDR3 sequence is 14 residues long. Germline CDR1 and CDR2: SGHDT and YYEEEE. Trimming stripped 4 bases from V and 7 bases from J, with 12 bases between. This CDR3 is CASSPGGINSPLHF. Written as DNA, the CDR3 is TGTGCCAGCAGCCCTGGAGGGATAAATTCACCCCTCCACTTT.

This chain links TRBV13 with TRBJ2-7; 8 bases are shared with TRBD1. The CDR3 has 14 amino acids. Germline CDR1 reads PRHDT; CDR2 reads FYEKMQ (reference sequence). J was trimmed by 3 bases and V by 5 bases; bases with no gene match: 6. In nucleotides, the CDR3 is TGTGCCAGCAGCCGGGACAGGTTACTCTACGAGCAGTACTTC. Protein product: CASSRDRLLYEQYF.

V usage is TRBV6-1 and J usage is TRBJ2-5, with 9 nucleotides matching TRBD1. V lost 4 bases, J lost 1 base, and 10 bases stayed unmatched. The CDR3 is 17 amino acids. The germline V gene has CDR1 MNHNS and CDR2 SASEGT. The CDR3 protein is CASSGDRGGIAQETQYF. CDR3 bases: TGTGCCAGCAGTGGCGACAGGGGGGGGATTGCCCAAGAGACCCAGTACTTC.

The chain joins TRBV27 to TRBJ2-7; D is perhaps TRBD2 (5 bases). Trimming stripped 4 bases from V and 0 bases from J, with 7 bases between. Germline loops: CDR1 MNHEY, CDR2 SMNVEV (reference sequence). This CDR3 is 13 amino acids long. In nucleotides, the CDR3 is TGTGCCAGCAGTTCCCGGGGCTCCTACGAGCAGTACTTC. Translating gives CASSSRGSYEQYF.

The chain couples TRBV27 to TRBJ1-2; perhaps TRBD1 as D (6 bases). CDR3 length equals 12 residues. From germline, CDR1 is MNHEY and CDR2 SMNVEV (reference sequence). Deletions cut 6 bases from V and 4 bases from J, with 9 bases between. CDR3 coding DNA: TGTGCCAGCAGAACAGGGACCTATGGCTACACCTTC. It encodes CASRTGTYGYTF.

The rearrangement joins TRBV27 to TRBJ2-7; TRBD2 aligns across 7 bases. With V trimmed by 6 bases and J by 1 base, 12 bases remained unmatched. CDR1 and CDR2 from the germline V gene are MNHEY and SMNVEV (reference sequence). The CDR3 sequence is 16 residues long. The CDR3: CASRFWGGGSSYEQYF. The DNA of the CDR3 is TGTGCCAGCAGGTTCTGGGGCGGGGGATCTTCCTACGAGCAGTACTTC.

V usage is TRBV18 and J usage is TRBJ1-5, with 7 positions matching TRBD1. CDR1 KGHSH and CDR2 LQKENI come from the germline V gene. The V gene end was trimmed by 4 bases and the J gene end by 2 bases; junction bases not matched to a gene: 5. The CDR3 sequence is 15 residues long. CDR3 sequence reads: CASSQGAGGNQPQHF. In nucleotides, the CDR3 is TGTGCCAGCTCACAGGGGGCAGGTGGCAATCAGCCCCAGCATTTT. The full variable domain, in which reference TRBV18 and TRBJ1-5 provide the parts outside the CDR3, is NAGVMQNPRHLVRRRGQEARLRCSPMKGHSHVYWYRQLPEEGLKFMVYLQKENIIDESGMPKERFSAEFPKEGPSILRIQQVVRGDSAAYFCASSQGAGGNQPQHFGDGTRLSIL.

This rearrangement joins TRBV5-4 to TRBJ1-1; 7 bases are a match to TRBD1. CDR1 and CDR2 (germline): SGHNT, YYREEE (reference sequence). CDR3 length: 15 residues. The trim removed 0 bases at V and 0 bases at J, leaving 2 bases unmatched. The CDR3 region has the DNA TGTGCCAGCAGCTTGGCCGGGACAGTGAACACTGAAGCTTTCTTT. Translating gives CASSLAGTVNTEAFF.